The 2 T cell receptor beta chains below come from one sample, sequenced in a study of metastatic and nonmetastatic thyroid tumors (dated by TCRdb to the early 2020s). Libraries came from PCR. Sequencing took place on an Illumina HiSeq 4000. The public sequencing data were trimmed at Q25 with fastp and processed into clonotypes with MiXCR by TCRdb, which kept only in-frame beta chains. This sample lists about 13,000 clones; over 20% were detected once. The top ten clones comprise about 12% of the sample. No treatment had been received by any patient before thyroid surgery. Sequenced sample: adjacent normal tissue. The receptors were gathered from a female donor with papillary thyroid cancer or a benign thyroid nodule (not recorded which). Some clones in this sample may be carry-over from other donors' samples.

CDR3 coding DNA: TGTGCCAGCAGCTTAGTAGAGGGATACACTGAAGCTTTCTTT. Its translation: CASSLVEGYTEAFF. V usage is TRBV7-9 and J usage is TRBJ1-1, with D unresolved. Trimming took 1 base from V and 3 from J, leaving 9 bases between them. Germline V gives CDR1 SEHNR, CDR2 FQNEAQ (reference sequence). The CDR3 has 14 residues.

This clone occurred many times. The rearrangement uses TRBV6-1 and TRBJ2-2; D remains unclear. The V gene lost 6 bases and the J gene lost 2 bases, with 7 bases spanning the gap. This CDR3 has 13 residues. Germline CDR1 reads MNHNS; CDR2 reads SASEGT. This CDR3 is CASSEINTGELFF. Written as DNA, the CDR3 is TGTGCCAGCAGCGAGATAAACACCGGGGAGCTGTTTTTT.